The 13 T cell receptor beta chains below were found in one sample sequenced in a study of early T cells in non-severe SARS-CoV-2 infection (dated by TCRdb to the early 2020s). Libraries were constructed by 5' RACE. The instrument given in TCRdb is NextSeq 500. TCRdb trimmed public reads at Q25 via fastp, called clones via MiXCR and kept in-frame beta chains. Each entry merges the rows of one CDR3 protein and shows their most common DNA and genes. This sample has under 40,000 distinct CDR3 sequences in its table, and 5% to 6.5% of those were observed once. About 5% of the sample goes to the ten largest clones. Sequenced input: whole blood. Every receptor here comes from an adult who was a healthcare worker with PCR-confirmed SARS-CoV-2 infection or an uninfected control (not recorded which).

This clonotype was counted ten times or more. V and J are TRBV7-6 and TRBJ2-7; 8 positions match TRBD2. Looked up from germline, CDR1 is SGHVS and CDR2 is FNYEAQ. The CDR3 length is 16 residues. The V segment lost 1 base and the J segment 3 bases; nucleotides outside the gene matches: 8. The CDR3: CASSLEGLGRGYEQYF. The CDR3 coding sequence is TGTGCCAGCAGCTTAGAAGGTCTCGGGAGGGGCTACGAGCAGTACTTC.

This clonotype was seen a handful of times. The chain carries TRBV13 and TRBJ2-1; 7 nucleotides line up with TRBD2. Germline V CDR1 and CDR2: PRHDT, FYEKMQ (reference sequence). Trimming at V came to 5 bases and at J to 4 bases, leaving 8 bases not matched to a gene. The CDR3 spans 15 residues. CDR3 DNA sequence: TGTGCCAGCAGCCTCCGGGACTATACATACAATGAGCAGTTCTTC. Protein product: CASSLRDYTYNEQFF.

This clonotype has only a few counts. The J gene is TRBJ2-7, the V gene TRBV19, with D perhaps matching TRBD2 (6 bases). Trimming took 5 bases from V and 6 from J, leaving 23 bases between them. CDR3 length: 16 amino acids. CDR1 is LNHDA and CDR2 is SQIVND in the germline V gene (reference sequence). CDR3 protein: CASSPPGTPTAGEQYF. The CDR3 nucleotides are TGTGCCAGTAGTCCCCCCGGGACTCCTACCGCCGGCGAGCAGTACTTC.

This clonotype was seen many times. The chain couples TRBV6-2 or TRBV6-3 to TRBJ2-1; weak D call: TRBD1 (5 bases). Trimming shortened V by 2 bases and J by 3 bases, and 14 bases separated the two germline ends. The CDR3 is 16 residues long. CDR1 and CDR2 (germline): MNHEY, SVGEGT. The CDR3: CASSYRVRTYYNEQFF. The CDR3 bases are TGTGCCAGCAGTTACCGTGTACGGACATACTACAATGAGCAGTTCTTC.

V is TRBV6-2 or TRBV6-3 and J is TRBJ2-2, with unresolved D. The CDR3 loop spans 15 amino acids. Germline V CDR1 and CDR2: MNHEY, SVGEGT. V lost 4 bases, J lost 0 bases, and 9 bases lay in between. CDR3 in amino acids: CASSSLGSNTGELFF. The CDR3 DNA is TGTGCCAGCAGTTCCCTCGGCTCGAACACCGGGGAGCTGTTTTTT.

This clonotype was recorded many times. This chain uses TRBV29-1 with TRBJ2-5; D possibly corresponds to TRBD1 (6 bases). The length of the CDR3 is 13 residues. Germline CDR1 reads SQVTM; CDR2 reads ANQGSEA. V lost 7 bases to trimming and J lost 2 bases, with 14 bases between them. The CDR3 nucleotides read TGCAGCGGCGGACAGACTCCACAAGAGACCCAGTACTTC. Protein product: CSGGQTPQETQYF.

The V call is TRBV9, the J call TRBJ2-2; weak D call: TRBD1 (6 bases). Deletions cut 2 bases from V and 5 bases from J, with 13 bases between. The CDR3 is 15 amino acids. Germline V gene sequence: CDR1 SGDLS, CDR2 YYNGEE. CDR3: CASSVGPGDTGELFF. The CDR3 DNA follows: TGTGCCAGCAGCGTGGGCCCAGGGGATACCGGGGAGCTGTTTTTT.

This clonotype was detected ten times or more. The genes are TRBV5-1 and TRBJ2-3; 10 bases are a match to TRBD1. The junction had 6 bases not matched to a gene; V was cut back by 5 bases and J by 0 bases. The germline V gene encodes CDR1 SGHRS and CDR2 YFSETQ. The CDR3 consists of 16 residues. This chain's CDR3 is CASRRTGGTSTDTQYF. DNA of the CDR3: TGCGCCAGCAGGCGGACAGGGGGGACTAGCACAGATACGCAGTATTTT.

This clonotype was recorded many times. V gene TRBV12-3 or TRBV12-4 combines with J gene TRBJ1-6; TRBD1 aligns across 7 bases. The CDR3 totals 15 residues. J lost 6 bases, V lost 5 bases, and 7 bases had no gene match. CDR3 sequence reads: CASSGGGTVNSPLHF. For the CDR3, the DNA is TGTGCCAGCAGTGGAGGAGGGACAGTTAATTCACCCCTCCACTTT.

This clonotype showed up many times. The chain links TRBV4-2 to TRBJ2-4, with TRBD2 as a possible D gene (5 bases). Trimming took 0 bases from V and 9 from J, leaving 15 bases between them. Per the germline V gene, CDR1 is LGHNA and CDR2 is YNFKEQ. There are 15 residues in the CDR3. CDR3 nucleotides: TGTGCCAGCAGCCAAGATCAGGCCCGGGCGGGCATTCAGTACTTC. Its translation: CASSQDQARAGIQYF.

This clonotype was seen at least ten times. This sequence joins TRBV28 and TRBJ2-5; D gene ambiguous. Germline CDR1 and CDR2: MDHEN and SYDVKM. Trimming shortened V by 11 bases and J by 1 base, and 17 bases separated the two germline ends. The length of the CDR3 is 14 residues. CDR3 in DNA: TGTGCCGCCAGCAGACACCGGAGCCAAGAGACCCAGTACTTC. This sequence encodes CAASRHRSQETQYF.

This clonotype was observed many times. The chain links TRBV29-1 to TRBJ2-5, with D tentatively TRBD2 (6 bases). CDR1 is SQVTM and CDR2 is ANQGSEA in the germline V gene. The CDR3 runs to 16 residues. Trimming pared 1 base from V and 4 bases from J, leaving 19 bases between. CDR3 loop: CSVEGLGRDWGETQYF. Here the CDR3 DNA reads TGCAGCGTTGAAGGATTAGGGCGGGACTGGGGAGAGACCCAGTACTTC.

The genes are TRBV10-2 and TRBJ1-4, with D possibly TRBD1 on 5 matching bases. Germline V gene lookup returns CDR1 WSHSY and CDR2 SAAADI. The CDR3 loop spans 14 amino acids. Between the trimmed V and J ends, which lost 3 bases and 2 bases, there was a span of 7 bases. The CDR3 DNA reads TGCGCCAGCAGTGACAGGGTCACTAATGAAAAACTGTTTTTT. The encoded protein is CASSDRVTNEKLFF.